The table lists the clone carrying this T cell receptor (beta chain) with a few counts. Its target is unknown. The V gene's germline CDR1 is SQVTM and CDR2 ANQGSEA. V was trimmed by 4 bases and J by 8 bases, leaving 27 bases between them. CDR3 size: 17 residues. These data belong to a study of T-cell reconstitution after alpha-beta-depleted transplantation in children. Regarding the study as a whole: Once a year had passed after transplant, T-cell counts and diversity came mostly from newly produced T cells. Several hundred expanded graft clones reportedly gave rise to the alpha-beta T cells present about two months after transplant. Certain patients had high TCRbeta diversity at day 60, and it came from recipient T cells and thymic progenitors that survived.

The library targeted TCRbeta and was prepared with unique molecular identifiers. Using its own MiXCR run on the PCR reads, TCRdb lists one record per CDR3 protein. The table shows about 240,000 distinct CDR3 sequences, with about 26% occurring only once. The chain carries TRBV29-1 and TRBJ2-1, with D perhaps TRBD2 (6 bases). The clonotype comes from a girl aged 2 to 9 with Fanconi anemia, due to receive a stem cell transplant. The sequencing used PBMCs, collected before TCRalphabeta/CD19-depleted stem cell transplant. The CDR3 coding sequence is TGCAGCGTTGCCTTTGTCGGCGGGATCGTAGTTCTCGATGAGCAGTTCTTC. This translates into CSVAFVGGIVVLDEQFF.